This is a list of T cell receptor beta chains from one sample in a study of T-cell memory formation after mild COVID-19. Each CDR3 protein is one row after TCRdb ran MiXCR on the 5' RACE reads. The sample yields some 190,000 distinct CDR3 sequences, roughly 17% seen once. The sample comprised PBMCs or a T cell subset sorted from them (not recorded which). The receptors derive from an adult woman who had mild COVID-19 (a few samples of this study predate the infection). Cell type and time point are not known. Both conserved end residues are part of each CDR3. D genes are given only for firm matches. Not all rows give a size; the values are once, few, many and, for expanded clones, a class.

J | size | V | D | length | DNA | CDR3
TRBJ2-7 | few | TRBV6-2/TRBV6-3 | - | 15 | TGTGCCAGCAGTAAATATGGAGGGGTGGCCTACGAGCAGTACTTC | CASSKYGGVAYEQYF
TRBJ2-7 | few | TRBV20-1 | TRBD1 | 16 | TGCAGTGCTAGAGTTCGGGACAGGGGGCCCGCCTACGAGCAGTACTTC | CSARVRDRGPAYEQYF
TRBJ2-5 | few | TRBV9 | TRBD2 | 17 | TGTGCCAGCAGCCCCCCTGAGGGACTATCAACACAAGAGACCCAGTACTTC | CASSPPEGLSTQETQYF
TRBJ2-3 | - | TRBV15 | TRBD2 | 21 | TGTGCCACCAGCAGAGATAGTCCTAGCGGGGTAGGACGTATTAGCACAGATACGCAGTATTTT | CATSRDSPSGVGRISTDTQYF
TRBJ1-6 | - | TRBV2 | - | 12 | TGTGCCAGCAGTGACAGGGTCTCACCACTCCACTTT | CASSDRVSPLHF
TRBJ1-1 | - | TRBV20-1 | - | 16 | TGCAGTGCTAGAGGGGCAGAAACAAGCAGTGACACTGAAGCTTTCTTT | CSARGAETSSDTEAFF
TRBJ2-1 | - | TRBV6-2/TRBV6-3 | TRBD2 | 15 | TGTGCCAGCAGTCATGGGGGGGATCTCTACAATGAGCAGTTCTTC | CASSHGGDLYNEQFF
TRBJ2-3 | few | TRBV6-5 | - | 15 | TGTGCCAGCAGTTACTCAGGCATTAGCACAGATACGCAGTATTTT | CASSYSGISTDTQYF
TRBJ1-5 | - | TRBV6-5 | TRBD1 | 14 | TGTGCCAGCAGACCCGGACAGGCCAATCAGCCCCAGCATTTT | CASRPGQANQPQHF
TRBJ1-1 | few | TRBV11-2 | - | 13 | TGTGCCAGCAGCACTCACAGGGACACTGAAGCTTTCTTT | CASSTHRDTEAFF
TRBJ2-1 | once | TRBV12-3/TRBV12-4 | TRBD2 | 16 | TGTGCCAGCAGACGATCCGGGACTAGCGGGAGCAATGAGCAGTTCTTC | CASRRSGTSGSNEQFF
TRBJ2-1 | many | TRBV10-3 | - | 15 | TGTGCCATCAGTGAGTCAAGTAGGTCACCCAATGAGCAGTTCTTC | CAISESSRSPNEQFF
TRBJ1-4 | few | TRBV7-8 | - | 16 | TGTGCCAGCAGCTTGGGGGCCGGCAGCTATAATGAAAAACTGTTTTTT | CASSLGAGSYNEKLFF
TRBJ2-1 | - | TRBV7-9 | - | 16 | TGTGCCAGCAGCCCACGACGGGCTAGGGGAGACAATGAGCAGTTCTTC | CASSPRRARGDNEQFF
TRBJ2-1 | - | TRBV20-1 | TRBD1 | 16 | TGCAGTGCTATCCACAGGGGAAAAAGCTCCTACAATGAGCAGTTCTTC | CSAIHRGKSSYNEQFF
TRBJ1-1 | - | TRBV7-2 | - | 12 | TGTGCCAGCAGCTTAACCGGGACACAAGCTTTCTTT | CASSLTGTQAFF
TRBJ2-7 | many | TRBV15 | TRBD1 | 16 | TGTGCCACCAGCAGAGTTCCAGGACAGGGAAGGAACGAGCAGTACTTC | CATSRVPGQGRNEQYF
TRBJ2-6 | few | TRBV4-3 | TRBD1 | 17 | TGCGCCAGCAGCCGCGACAGGGCCCGCTCTGGGGCCAACGTCCTGACTTTC | CASSRDRARSGANVLTF
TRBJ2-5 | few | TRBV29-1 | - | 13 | TGCAGCGTTGAAAGGACAAGCCAAGAGACCCAGTACTTC | CSVERTSQETQYF
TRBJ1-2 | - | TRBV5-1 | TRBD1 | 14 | TGCGCCAGCAGCCCGACAGGGATCGGGGGGGGCTACACCTTC | CASSPTGIGGGYTF
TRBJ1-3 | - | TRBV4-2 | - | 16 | TGTGCCAGCAGCCGAGGGGACACCGACTCTGGAAACACCATATATTTT | CASSRGDTDSGNTIYF
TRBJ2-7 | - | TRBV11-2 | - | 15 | TGTGCCAGCAGCTTACCGGGGAAACGAGGCCACGAGCAGTACTTC | CASSLPGKRGHEQYF